This passage covers 24 T cell receptor beta chains from one sample sequenced in a study of CD8 T cells in ankylosing spondylitis. TCRdb re-called the 5' RACE reads through MiXCR, storing one row per CDR3 protein. The sample has 190,000 or so distinct CDR3 sequences; over 10% are singletons. The sample comprised blood, either unsorted or a sorted T cell fraction (not recorded which). Receptors were obtained from a male donor with ankylosing spondylitis or in good health (not recorded which).

V is TRBV30 and J is TRBJ2-7; no clear D gene. Germline-derived CDR1 and CDR2 are GTSNPN and SVGIG (reference sequence). There are 12 residues in the CDR3. V shed 5 bases and J shed 5 bases, with 13 bases lying between them. The CDR3 protein is CAWAAFKHEQYF. The DNA for the CDR3 is TGTGCCTGGGCCGCATTTAAGCACGAGCAGTACTTC.

Points on this clonotype: Its ends do not fully match the called genes, so a read error is possible. The chain is built from TRBV5-1 and TRBJ1-6; 7 bases map to TRBD1. The germline V gene has CDR1 SGHRS and CDR2 YFSETQ. CDR3 length equals 14 residues. The CDR3 protein is CASSLTGLRSPHHF. The DNA of the CDR3 is TGCGCCAGCAGCCTGACAGGGCTCCGATCACCCCACCACTTT.

Many counts were recorded for this clonotype. The chain recombines TRBV4-1 with TRBJ2-1; D ambiguous. Germline V lookup: CDR1 MGHRA, CDR2 YSYEKL. There are 16 residues in the CDR3. V gave up 4 bases and J gave up 1 base, with 14 bases separating them. The CDR3 DNA is TGCGCCAGCAGCCGGTATGAAGTGGGGTCCTACAATGAGCAGTTCTTC. Translating gives CASSRYEVGSYNEQFF.

The gene calls are TRBV30 and TRBJ2-1, with 12 bases fitting TRBD2. Germline CDR1 and CDR2: GTSNPN and SVGIG (reference sequence). The CDR3 is made up of 18 amino acids. Unmatched junction bases numbered 10, after V lost 4 bases and J lost 0 bases. The CDR3 protein is CAWTSGLAGTSSYNEQFF. CDR3 in DNA: TGTGCCTGGACCTCGGGACTAGCGGGTACCAGCTCCTACAATGAGCAGTTCTTC.

The V and J genes are TRBV20-1 and TRBJ2-5; 7 bases are a match to TRBD2. CDR1 is DFQATT and CDR2 is SNEGSKA in the germline V gene (reference sequence). Trimming removed 5 bases from V and 0 bases from J; junction bases left unmatched: 3. The CDR3 sequence is 13 residues long. The CDR3 DNA is TGCAGTGCTTTGGGGGGGGACCAAGAGACCCAGTACTTC. It specifies CSALGGDQETQYF.

The J gene is TRBJ1-6, the V gene TRBV27; no clear D gene. The CDR3 is 16 residues long. Trimming stripped 6 bases from V and 3 bases from J, with 15 bases between. From germline, CDR1 is MNHEY and CDR2 SMNVEV (reference sequence). The CDR3 loop reads CASRPGFGNYNSPLHF. The CDR3 coding sequence is TGTGCCAGCAGGCCGGGATTCGGGAACTATAATTCACCCCTCCACTTT.

The V and J genes are TRBV29-1 and TRBJ2-7; no reliable D call. Germline V CDR1 and CDR2: SQVTM, ANQGSEA. The CDR3 length is 13 residues. With 0 bases removed from V and 3 bases from J, the gap between germline ends came to 9 bases. The chain's CDR3 is CSVEESTSYEQYF. CDR3 coding DNA: TGCAGCGTTGAAGAAAGTACCAGCTACGAGCAGTACTTC.

This clonotype was seen more than once but under ten times. The chain couples TRBV5-1 to TRBJ1-2; 10 nucleotides align to TRBD1. The CDR3 runs 16 residues. V was pared by 4 bases and J by 2 bases, with 8 bases of the junction left unmatched. From germline, CDR1 is SGHRS and CDR2 YFSETQ. This chain's CDR3 is CASSGDRGSPNYGYTF. CDR3 in DNA: TGCGCCAGCAGCGGGGACAGGGGTTCCCCGAACTATGGCTACACCTTC.

The V and J genes are TRBV7-9 and TRBJ2-2, with 8 bases aligning to TRBD1. CDR1 is SEHNR, CDR2 FQNEAQ, per germline (reference sequence). The CDR3 spans 16 residues. V was pared by 4 bases and J by 8 bases, with 12 bases of the junction left unmatched. CDR3 region: CASSSPGTGPRGELFF. For the CDR3, the DNA is TGTGCCAGCAGCTCGCCCGGGACAGGTCCCAGGGGGGAGCTGTTTTTT.

The V and J genes are TRBV6-5 and TRBJ2-7; 10 nucleotides line up with TRBD1. This CDR3 comprises 14 residues. Germline lookup yields CDR1 MNHEY and CDR2 SVGAGI. The CDR3 region is CGSNSGTGADEQYF. The DNA of the CDR3 is TGTGGTAGCAATTCGGGGACAGGGGCGGACGAGCAGTACTTC.

The chain is built from TRBV19 and TRBJ2-1, with 7 positions matching TRBD2. Germline V gene data show CDR1 as LNHDA and CDR2 as SQIVND (reference sequence). The CDR3 has 12 amino acids. The junction had 2 bases not matched to a gene; V was cut back by 4 bases and J by 8 bases. CDR3 amino acids: CASSRSGDEQFF. The CDR3 DNA follows: TGTGCCAGTAGTAGAAGCGGGGATGAGCAGTTCTTC. The full variable domain, its missing parts supplied by reference TRBV19 and TRBJ2-1, is DGGITQSPKYLFRKEGQNVTLSCEQNLNHDAMYWYRQDPGQGLRLIYYSQIVNDFQKGDIAEGYSVSREKKESFPLTVTSAQKNPTAFYLCASSRSGDEQFFGPGTRLTVL.

There are many counts of this clonotype. The chain couples TRBV20-1 to TRBJ1-1; tentative D call: TRBD1 (6 bases). Trimming took off 3 bases at V and 1 base at J, with 9 bases between the two ends. Germline V gene data show CDR1 as DFQATT and CDR2 as SNEGSKA (reference sequence). The CDR3 covers 13 residues. The chain's CDR3 is CSARPTGNTEAFF. The CDR3 region has the DNA TGCAGTGCTAGGCCGACAGGGAACACTGAAGCTTTCTTT.

This clonotype was seen more than once but under ten times. The chain links TRBV5-1 to TRBJ2-7; D remains ambiguous. Trimming stripped 0 bases from V and 7 bases from J, with 8 bases between. In germline, CDR1 is SGHRS, CDR2 YFSETQ. The CDR3 is 12 amino acids. In DNA, the CDR3 is TGCGCCAGCAGCTTGGATCACAGTGAGCAGTACTTC. It is translated as CASSLDHSEQYF. The full variable domain, its missing parts supplied by reference TRBV5-1 and TRBJ2-7, is KAGVTQTPRYLIKTRGQQVTLSCSPISGHRSVSWYQQTPGQGLQFLFEYFSETQRNKGNFPGRFSGRQFSNSRSEMNVSTLELGDSALYLCASSLDHSEQYFGPGTRLTVT.

A few counts support this clonotype. The chain employs TRBV27 and TRBJ1-5; D gene unclear. Trimming removed 3 bases at V and 5 bases at J, with 8 bases between. The CDR3 has 13 residues. Germline V CDR1 and CDR2: MNHEY, SMNVEV (reference sequence). As DNA, the CDR3 is TGTGCCAGCAGTTTGCTTGGTGATCAGCCCCAGCATTTT. This translates into CASSLLGDQPQHF.

Ten or more counts support this clonotype. J is TRBJ2-1 and V is TRBV7-9; D might be TRBD1 (6 bases). Germline assignment: CDR1 SEHNR and CDR2 FQNEAQ (reference sequence). The CDR3 extends over 13 amino acids. V lost 4 bases, J lost 7 bases, and 11 bases lay in between. Written as DNA, the CDR3 is TGTGCCAGCAGCTCCGGGACAAGAAATGAGCAGTTCTTC. Encoded protein: CASSSGTRNEQFF.

The chain uses TRBV20-1 and TRBJ2-1, with D possibly TRBD1 on 5 matching bases. The CDR3 is 12 residues long. Germline-derived CDR1 and CDR2 are DFQATT and SNEGSKA (reference sequence). V was cut by 1 base and J by 8 bases, with 9 bases left in between. CDR3 DNA sequence: TGCAGTGCTAGAGTTGAAGGGGATGAGCAGTTCTTC. It specifies CSARVEGDEQFF.

This clonotype was counted many times. V usage is TRBV12-3 or TRBV12-4 and J usage is TRBJ2-7; the D call may be TRBD1 or TRBD2 (5 bases each). The CDR3 covers 12 residues. V lost 5 bases and J lost 6, with 11 bases in between. The CDR3 reads CASSRAGTEQYF. CDR3 DNA sequence: TGTGCCAGCAGTCGGGCCGGGACCGAGCAGTACTTC.

In its sample, this clonotype was seen a few times. The chain joins TRBV5-6 to TRBJ2-1; maybe TRBD1 (6 bases). Germline lookup yields CDR1 SGHDT and CDR2 YYEEEE. V lost 7 bases to trimming and J lost 1 base, with 12 bases between them. The CDR3 extends over 14 amino acids. CDR3 nucleotide sequence: TGTGCCAGCGGAGGAAGGGGGTCCTACAATGAGCAGTTCTTC. Translated, it gives CASGGRGSYNEQFF.

This clonotype showed up many times. J is TRBJ2-1 and V is TRBV6-4; 10 bases map to TRBD1. V lost 6 bases and J lost 6; bases outside the gene matches: 8. Germline lookup yields CDR1 MRHNA and CDR2 SNTAGT. The length of the CDR3 is 15 residues. CDR3 sequence reads: CASSAGTGAPNEQFF. In DNA, the CDR3 is TGTGCCAGCAGCGCCGGGACAGGGGCCCCCAATGAGCAGTTCTTC.

DNA for the CDR3: TGTGCCAGCAGCTTAGGAGGAGGGACCCAAGAGACCCAGTACTTC. Translated: CASSLGGGTQETQYF. This chain uses TRBV11-2 with TRBJ2-5; possibly TRBD2 for D (6 bases). Germline-derived CDR1 and CDR2 are SGHAT and FQNNGV. V lost 1 base to trimming and J lost 1 base, with 10 bases between them. The CDR3 length is 15 residues.

This chain links TRBV2 with TRBJ2-5; TRBD2 agrees at 11 bases. V shed 5 bases, J shed 4 bases, and the junction held 12 bases outside the gene matches. This CDR3 has 17 amino acids. Germline loops: CDR1 SNHLY, CDR2 FYNNEI. Written as DNA, the CDR3 is TGTGCCAGCAGTTCCATGGTGACTAGCGGGGAAGGAGAGACCCAGTACTTC. Translation: CASSSMVTSGEGETQYF.

This rearrangement joins TRBV7-9 to TRBJ1-2; 7 positions agree with TRBD1. The trim removed 5 bases at V and 2 bases at J, leaving 5 bases unmatched. Germline assignment: CDR1 SEHNR and CDR2 FQNEAQ (reference sequence). The CDR3 extends over 14 amino acids. The CDR3 DNA reads as TGTGCCAGCAGCGGGACAGATGCCAACTATGGCTACACCTTC. As protein: CASSGTDANYGYTF. The full variable domain, with the rest looked up from reference TRBV7-9 and TRBJ1-2, is DTGVSQNPRHKITKRGQNVTFRCDPISEHNRLYWYRQTLGQGPEFLTYFQNEAQLEKSRLLSDRFSAERPKGSFSTLEIQRTEQGDSAMYLCASSGTDANYGYTFGSGTRLTVV.

This clonotype occurred a few times. The V gene is TRBV10-3, the J gene TRBJ2-1; TRBD1 matches 8 bases. Looked up from germline, CDR1 is ENHRY and CDR2 is SYGVKD. The J segment lost 10 bases and the V segment lost 2 bases, leaving 13 bases of the junction unmatched. The CDR3 runs 16 residues. The CDR3 sequence: CAISEIVDRAEGEQFF. The CDR3 DNA sequence: TGTGCCATCAGTGAGATCGTGGACAGGGCCGAGGGCGAGCAGTTCTTC.

This clonotype turned up a few times. This chain links TRBV20-1 with TRBJ2-5; no reliable D call. Trimming took off 5 bases at V and 2 bases at J, with 12 bases between the two ends. Germline V gene data show CDR1 as DFQATT and CDR2 as SNEGSKA (reference sequence). This CDR3 contains 13 residues. CDR3 nucleotides: TGCAGTGCTGCGCCGGTGACGCAAGAGACCCAGTACTTC. Translated, it gives CSAAPVTQETQYF.